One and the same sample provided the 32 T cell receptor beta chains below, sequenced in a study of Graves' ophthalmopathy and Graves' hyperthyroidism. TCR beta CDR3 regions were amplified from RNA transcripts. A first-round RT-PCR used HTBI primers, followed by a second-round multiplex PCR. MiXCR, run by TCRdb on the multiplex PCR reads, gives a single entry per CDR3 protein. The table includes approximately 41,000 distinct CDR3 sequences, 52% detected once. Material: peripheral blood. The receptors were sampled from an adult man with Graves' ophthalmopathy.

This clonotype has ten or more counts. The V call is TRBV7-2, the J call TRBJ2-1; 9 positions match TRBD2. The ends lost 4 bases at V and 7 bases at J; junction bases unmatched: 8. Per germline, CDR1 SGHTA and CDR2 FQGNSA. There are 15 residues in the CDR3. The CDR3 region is CASSSSGGRLNEQFF. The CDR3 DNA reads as TGTGCCAGCAGCTCCAGCGGGGGGCGGTTGAATGAGCAGTTCTTC.

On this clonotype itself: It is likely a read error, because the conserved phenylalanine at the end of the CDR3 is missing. The DNA for the CDR3 is TGCAGTGCTAGAGAGGTGGCGGACACAGATACGCAGTATTGT. Translated: CSAREVADTDTQYC. The rearrangement uses TRBV20-1 and TRBJ2-3; D gene ambiguous. The CDR3 runs 14 residues. CDR1 and CDR2 from the germline V gene are DFQATT and SNEGSKA (reference sequence). The V end was cut by 0 bases, the J end by 2 bases, with 9 bases between.

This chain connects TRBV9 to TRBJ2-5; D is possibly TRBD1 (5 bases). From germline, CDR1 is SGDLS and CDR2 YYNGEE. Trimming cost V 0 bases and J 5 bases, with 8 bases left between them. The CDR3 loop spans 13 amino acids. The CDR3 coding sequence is TGTGCCAGCAGCGTAGCAGGGTCGGAGACCCAGTACTTC. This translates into CASSVAGSETQYF.

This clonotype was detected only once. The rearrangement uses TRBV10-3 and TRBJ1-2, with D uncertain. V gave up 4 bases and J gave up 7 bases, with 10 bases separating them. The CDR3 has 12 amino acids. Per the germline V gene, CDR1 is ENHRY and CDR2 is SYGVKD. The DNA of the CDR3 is TGTGCCATCAGTGGGGGTCATTCTGGCTACACCTTC. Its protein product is CAISGGHSGYTF.

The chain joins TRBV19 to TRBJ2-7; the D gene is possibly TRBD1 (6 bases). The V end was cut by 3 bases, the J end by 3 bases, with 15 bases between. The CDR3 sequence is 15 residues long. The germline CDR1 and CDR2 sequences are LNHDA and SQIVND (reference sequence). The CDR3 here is CASSIPTGAYYEQYF. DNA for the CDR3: TGTGCCAGTAGTATCCCGACAGGAGCCTACTACGAGCAGTACTTC.

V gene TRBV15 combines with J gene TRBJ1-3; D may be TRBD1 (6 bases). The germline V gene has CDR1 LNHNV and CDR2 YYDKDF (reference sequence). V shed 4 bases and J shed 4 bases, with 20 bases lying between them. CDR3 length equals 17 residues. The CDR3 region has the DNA TGTGCCACCAGCAAGGGGGGGAGAAGGGGCCAGGGAAACACCATATATTTT. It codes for CATSKGGRRGQGNTIYF.

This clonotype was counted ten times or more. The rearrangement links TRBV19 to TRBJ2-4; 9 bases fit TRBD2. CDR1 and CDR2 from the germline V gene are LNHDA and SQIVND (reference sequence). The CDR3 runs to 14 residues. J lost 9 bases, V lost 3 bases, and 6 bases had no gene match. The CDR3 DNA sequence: TGTGCCAGTAGTATCAAGGGGCGGGGGGGCATTCAGTACTTC. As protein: CASSIKGRGGIQYF.

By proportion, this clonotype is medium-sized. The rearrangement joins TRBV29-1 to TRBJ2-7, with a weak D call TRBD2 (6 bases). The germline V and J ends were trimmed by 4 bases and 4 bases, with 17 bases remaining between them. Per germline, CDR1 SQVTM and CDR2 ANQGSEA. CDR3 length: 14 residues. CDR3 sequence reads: CSVAGEEPSYEQYF. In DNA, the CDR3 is TGCAGCGTTGCGGGGGAGGAGCCGTCTTACGAGCAGTACTTC.

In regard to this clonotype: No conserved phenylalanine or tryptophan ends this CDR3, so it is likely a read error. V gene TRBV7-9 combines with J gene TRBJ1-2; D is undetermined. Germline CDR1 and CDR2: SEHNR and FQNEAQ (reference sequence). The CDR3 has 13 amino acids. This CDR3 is CASCLVVLAGYTL. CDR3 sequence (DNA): TGTGCCAGCTGCTTAGTTGTTTTGGCTGGCTACACCCTC.

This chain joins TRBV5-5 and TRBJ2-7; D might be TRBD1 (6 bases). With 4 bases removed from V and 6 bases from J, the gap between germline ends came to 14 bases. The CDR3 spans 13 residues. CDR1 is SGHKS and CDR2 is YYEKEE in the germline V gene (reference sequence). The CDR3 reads CASSEQGFGEQYF. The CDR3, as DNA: TGTGCCAGCAGCGAACAGGGATTTGGCGAGCAGTACTTC.

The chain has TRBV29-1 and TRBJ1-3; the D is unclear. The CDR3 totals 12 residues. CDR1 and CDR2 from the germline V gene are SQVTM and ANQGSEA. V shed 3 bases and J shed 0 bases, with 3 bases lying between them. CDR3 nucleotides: TGCAGCGTTGAGAGCTCTGGAAACACCATATATTTT. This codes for CSVESSGNTIYF.

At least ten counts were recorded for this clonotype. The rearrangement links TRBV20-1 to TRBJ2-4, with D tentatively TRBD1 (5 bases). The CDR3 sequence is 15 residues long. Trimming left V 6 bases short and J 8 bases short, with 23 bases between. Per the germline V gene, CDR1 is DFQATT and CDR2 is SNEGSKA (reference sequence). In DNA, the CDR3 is TGCAGTGCACAAAGAACTCCAGTAGGGGTTGACATTCAGTACTTC. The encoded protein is CSAQRTPVGVDIQYF.

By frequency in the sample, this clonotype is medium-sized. CDR3 region: CASSVGADTQYF. The CDR3 nucleotides read TGTGCCAGCAGCGTGGGGGCAGATACGCAGTATTTT. The genes are TRBV9 and TRBJ2-3; D tentatively fits TRBD1 or TRBD2 (5 bases each). Per the germline V gene, CDR1 is SGDLS and CDR2 is YYNGEE. This CDR3 has 12 residues. V was cut by 2 bases and J by 4 bases, with 5 bases left in between.

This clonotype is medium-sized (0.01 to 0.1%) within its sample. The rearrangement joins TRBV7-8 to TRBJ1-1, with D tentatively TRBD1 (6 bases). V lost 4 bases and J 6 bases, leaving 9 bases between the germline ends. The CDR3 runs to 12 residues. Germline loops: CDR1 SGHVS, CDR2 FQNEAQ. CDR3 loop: CASSSGEAEAFF. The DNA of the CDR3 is TGTGCCAGCAGCTCAGGGGAGGCTGAAGCTTTCTTT.

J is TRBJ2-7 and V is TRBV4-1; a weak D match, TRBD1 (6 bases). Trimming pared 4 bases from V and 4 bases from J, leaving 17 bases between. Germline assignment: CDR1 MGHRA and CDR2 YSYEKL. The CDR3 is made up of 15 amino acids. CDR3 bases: TGCGCCAGCAGCCCGACCCGACAGGAAGTATACGAGCAGTACTTC. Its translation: CASSPTRQEVYEQYF.

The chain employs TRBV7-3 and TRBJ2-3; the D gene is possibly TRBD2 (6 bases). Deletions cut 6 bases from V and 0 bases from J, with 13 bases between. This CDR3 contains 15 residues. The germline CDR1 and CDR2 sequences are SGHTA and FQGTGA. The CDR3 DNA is TGTGCCAGCAGTGAAGGAGCGGGTAGCACAGATACGCAGTATTTT. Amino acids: CASSEGAGSTDTQYF.

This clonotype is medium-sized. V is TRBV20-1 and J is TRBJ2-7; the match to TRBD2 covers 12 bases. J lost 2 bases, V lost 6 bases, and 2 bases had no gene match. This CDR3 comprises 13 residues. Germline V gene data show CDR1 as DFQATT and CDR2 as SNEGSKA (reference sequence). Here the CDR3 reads CSATSGRTYEQYF. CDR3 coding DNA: TGCAGTGCAACTAGCGGGAGGACCTACGAGCAGTACTTC.

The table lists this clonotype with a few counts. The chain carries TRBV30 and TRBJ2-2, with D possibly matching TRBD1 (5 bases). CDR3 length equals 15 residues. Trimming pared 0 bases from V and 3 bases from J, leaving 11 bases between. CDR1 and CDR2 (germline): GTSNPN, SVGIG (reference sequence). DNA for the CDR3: TGTGCCTGGAGTGTAAGGCAGGGCTACACCGGGGAGCTGTTTTTT. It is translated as CAWSVRQGYTGELFF.

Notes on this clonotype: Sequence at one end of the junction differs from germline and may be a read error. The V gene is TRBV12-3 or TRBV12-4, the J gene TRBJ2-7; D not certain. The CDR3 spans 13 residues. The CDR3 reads CASSLQVSHEQHF. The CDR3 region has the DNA TGTGCCAGCAGTTTGCAGGTTTCCCACGAGCAGCACTTC.

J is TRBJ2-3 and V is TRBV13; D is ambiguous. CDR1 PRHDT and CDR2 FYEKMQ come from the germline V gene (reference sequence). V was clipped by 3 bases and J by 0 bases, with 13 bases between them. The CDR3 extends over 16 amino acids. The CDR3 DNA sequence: TGTGCCAGCAGCTTCTTTGCGGAGACTAGCACAGATACGCAGTATTTT. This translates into CASSFFAETSTDTQYF.

The CDR3 sequence is CSASVGFGERTDASYTF. In DNA form, the CDR3 reads TGCAGTGCCAGCGTGGGGTTCGGGGAAAGGACAGACGCCTCCTACACCTTC. This chain connects TRBV20-1 to TRBJ1-2; D is possibly TRBD1 (6 bases). CDR3 length: 17 amino acids. CDR1 and CDR2 (germline): DFQATT, SNEGSKA (reference sequence). The V gene lost 6 bases and the J gene lost 10 bases, with 33 bases spanning the gap.

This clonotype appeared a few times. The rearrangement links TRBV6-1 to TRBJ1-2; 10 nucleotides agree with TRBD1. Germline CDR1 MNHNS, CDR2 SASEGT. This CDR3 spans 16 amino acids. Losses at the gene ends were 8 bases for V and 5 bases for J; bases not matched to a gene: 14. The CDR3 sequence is CASSPPGQGRAYGYTF. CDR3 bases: TGTGCCAGCTCACCACCGGGACAGGGGAGGGCATATGGCTACACCTTC.

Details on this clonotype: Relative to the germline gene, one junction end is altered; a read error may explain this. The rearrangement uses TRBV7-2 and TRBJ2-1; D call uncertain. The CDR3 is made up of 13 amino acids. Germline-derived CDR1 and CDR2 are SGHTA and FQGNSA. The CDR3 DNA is TGTGCCCGCAGCAAAGAGTCCTACGATGAGCAGTTCTTC. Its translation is CARSKESYDEQFF.

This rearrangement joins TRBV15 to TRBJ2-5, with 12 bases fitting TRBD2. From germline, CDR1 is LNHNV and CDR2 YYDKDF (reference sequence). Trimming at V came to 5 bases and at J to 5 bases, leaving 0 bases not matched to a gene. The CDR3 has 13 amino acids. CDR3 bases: TGTGCCACCAGCGGACTAGCGGGGGAGACCCAGTACTTC. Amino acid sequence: CATSGLAGETQYF. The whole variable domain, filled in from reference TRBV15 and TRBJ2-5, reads DAMVIQNPRYQVTQFGKPVTLSCSQTLNHNVMYWYQQKSSQAPKLLFHYYDKDFNNEADTPDNFQSRRPNTSFCFLDIRSPGLGDTAMYLCATSGLAGETQYFGPGTRLLVL.

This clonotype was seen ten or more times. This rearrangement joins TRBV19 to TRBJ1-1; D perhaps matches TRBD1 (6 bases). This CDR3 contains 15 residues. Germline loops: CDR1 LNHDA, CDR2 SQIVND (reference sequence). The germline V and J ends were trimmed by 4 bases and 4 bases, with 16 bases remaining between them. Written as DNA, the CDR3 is TGTGCCAGTAGTAAACCCGGGACAATCAGCACTGAAGCTTTCTTT. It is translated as CASSKPGTISTEAFF.

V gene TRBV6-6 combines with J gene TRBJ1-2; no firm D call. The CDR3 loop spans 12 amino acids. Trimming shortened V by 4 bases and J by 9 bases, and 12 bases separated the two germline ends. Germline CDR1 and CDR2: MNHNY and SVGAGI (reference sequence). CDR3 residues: CASSFNFASYTF. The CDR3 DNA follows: TGTGCCAGCAGTTTCAATTTCGCGAGCTACACCTTC.

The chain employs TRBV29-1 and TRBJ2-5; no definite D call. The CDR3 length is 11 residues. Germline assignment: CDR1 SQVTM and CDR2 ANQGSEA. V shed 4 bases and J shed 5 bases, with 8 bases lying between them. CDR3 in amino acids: CSVVLVETQYF. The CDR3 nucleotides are TGCAGCGTTGTCCTGGTGGAGACCCAGTACTTC.

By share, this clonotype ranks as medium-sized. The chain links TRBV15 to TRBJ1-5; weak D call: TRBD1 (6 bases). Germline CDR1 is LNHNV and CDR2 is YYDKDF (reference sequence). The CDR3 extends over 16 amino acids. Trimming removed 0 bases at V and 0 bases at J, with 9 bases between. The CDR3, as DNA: TGTGCCACCAGCAGAGACCAGGGGTCTAGCAATCAGCCCCAGCATTTT. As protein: CATSRDQGSSNQPQHF. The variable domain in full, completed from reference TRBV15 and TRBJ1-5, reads DAMVIQNPRYQVTQFGKPVTLSCSQTLNHNVMYWYQQKSSQAPKLLFHYYDKDFNNEADTPDNFQSRRPNTSFCFLDIRSPGLGDTAMYLCATSRDQGSSNQPQHFGDGTRLSIL.

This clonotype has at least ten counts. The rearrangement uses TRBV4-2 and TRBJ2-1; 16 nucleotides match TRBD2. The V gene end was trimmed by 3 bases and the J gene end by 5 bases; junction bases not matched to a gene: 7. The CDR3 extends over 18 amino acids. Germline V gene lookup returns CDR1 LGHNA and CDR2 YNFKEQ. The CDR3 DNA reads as TGTGCCAGCAGCCAGGTGGGACTAGCGGGAGGGATGGACAATGAGCAGTTCTTC. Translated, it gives CASSQVGLAGGMDNEQFF.

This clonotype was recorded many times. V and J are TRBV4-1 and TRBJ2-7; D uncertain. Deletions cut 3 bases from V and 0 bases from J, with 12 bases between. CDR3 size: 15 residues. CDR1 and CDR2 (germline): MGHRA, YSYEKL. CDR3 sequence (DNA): TGCGCCAGCAGCCATAAGATAGACTTCTCCTACGAGCAGTACTTC. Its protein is CASSHKIDFSYEQYF.

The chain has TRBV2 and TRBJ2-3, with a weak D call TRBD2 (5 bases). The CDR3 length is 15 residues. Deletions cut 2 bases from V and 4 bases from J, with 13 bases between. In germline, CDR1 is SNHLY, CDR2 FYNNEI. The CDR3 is CASSELASYADTQYF. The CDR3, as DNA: TGTGCCAGCAGTGAATTGGCTAGCTACGCAGATACGCAGTATTTT.

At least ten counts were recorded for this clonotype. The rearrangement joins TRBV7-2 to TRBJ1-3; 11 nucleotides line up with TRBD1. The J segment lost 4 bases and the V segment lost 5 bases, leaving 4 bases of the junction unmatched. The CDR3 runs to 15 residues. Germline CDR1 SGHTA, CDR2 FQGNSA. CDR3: CASSTRTGGGNTIYF. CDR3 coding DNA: TGTGCCAGCAGCACTCGGACAGGGGGCGGAAACACCATATATTTT.